This TCR beta chain was identified during a study of OX40 agonist ivuxolimab in advanced cancers. Study-wide background: Patients receiving dose escalation had hepatocellular carcinoma, melanoma, renal cell or head and neck cancer. The dose-escalation cohort was over 65% male, with a mean age of about 58 years, ranging about 23 to 79. Partial responses were achieved by three patients: one hepatocellular carcinoma, two cutaneous melanoma.

Blood draws occurred at baseline, cycle 4 day 1, and cycle 7 day 1. Produced via immunoSEQ multiplex PCR; TCRdb's table is partial and in-frame only. This sample yields more than 25,000 clones, of which approximately 84% are seen a single time; about a quarter belongs to the top ten. The sequence came from an adult with an advanced solid tumor such as melanoma, head and neck, liver or kidney cancer. Material: CD4+ or CD8+ T cells sorted from blood, obtained in a trial of the OX40 agonist ivuxolimab.

The CDR3 is CASSLWTGEKLFF. CDR3 sequence (DNA): TGTGCCAGCAGCCTGTGGACAGGGGAGAAACTGTTTTTT. The chain couples TRBV14 to TRBJ1-4; 9 bases match TRBD1. J lost 11 bases, V lost 4 bases, and 5 bases had no gene match. The CDR3 length is 13 residues. Germline V gene sequence: CDR1 SGHDN, CDR2 FVKESK.